These 7 T cell receptor beta chains originate from one sample sequenced in a study of shared clonotypes between healthy human individuals (dated by TCRdb to the early 2020s). Receptor amplification or capture employed the immunoSEQ multiplex PCR assay. TCRdb holds this immuneACCESS table with in-frame rearrangements only. Some clones are missing; in checked studies, unresolved V genes explain under half, and the rest has no known cause. Within this sample are a few million clones, with approximately 90% of them counted one time only. Roughly 0.15% of the sample goes to the ten largest clones. The sequencing input was naive CD4+ T cells sorted from blood. The cell subset or site label corresponds to: CD45RA+ positively selected. Receptors were obtained from a man younger than 35 in good health.

The chain employs TRBV5-1 and TRBJ2-5, with a tentative D call TRBD1 (5 bases). The V end lost 4 bases, the J end lost 4 bases, and 17 bases lay between the germline ends. CDR1 is SGHRS, CDR2 YFSETQ, per germline. CDR3 length equals 15 residues. CDR3 in DNA: TGCGCCAGCAGCCCCCTCGGCAGGGCGTCAGAGACCCAGTACTTC. Translation gives CASSPLGRASETQYF.

The J gene is TRBJ2-2, the V gene TRBV4-3, with a possible D match to TRBD1 (5 bases). The V and J ends lost 0 bases and 1 base respectively, with 9 bases between them. Germline assignment: CDR1 LGHNA and CDR2 YSLEER. The CDR3 consists of 16 residues. Here the CDR3 reads CASSQDARENTGELFF. CDR3 bases: TGCGCCAGCAGCCAAGACGCCAGGGAGAACACCGGGGAGCTGTTTTTT.

This chain connects TRBV14 to TRBJ1-6; possibly TRBD1 for D (6 bases). Germline CDR1 and CDR2: SGHDN and FVKESK. The CDR3 is 14 amino acids. Deletions cut 1 base from V and 6 bases from J, with 7 bases between. The CDR3 spells CASSQAGANSPLHF. CDR3 bases: TGTGCCAGCAGCCAAGCAGGGGCTAATTCACCCCTCCACTTT.

With regard to this clone: Other DNA sequences within the sample encode an identical CDR3. This chain uses TRBV5-1 with TRBJ2-7, with 10 positions matching TRBD2. Germline V CDR1 and CDR2: SGHRS, YFSETQ. The length of the CDR3 is 15 residues. V was clipped by 4 bases and J by 0 bases; unmatched bases: 4. The CDR3 nucleotides read TGCGCCAGCAGCCGGACTAGCGGTAGCTCCTACGAGCAGTACTTC. This translates into CASSRTSGSSYEQYF.

The chain couples TRBV12-5 to TRBJ2-7, with a possible D match to TRBD1 (6 bases). The CDR3 is 14 residues long. The V end lost 0 bases, the J end lost 2 bases, and 8 bases lay between the germline ends. CDR1 and CDR2 (germline): LGHNT, FRNRAP. CDR3 nucleotides: TGTGCTAGTGGTTTGGTACCAGGGGCCTACGAGCAGTACTTC. The encoded protein is CASGLVPGAYEQYF.

V gene TRBV19 combines with J gene TRBJ1-2; 7 positions agree with TRBD1. This CDR3 contains 13 residues. V lost 3 bases to trimming and J lost 3 bases; unmatched junction nucleotides: 1. Germline V gene lookup returns CDR1 LNHDA and CDR2 SQIVND (reference sequence). CDR3 amino acids: CASSMDRYYGYTF. The DNA for the CDR3 is TGTGCCAGTAGTATGGACAGGTACTATGGCTACACCTTC.

This chain joins TRBV5-8 and TRBJ2-1; 7 bases line up with TRBD2. Unmatched junction bases numbered 17, after V lost 5 bases and J lost 9 bases. CDR3 length: 16 amino acids. The V gene's germline CDR1 is SGHTS and CDR2 YDEGEE. The CDR3 region is CASSFDSWTSTTEQFF. DNA for the CDR3: TGTGCCAGCAGTTTTGACAGTTGGACTAGTACAACTGAGCAGTTCTTC.